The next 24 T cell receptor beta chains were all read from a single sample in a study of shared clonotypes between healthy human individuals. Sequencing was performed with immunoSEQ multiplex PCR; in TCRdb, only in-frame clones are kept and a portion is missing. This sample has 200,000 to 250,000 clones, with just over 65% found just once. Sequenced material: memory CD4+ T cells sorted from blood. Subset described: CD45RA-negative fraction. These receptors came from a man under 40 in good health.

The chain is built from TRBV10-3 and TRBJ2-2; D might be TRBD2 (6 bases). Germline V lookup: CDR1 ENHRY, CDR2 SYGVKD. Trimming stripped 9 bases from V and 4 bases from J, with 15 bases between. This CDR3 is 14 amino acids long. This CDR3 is CAIRGGMGTGELFF. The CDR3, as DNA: TGTGCCATACGTGGGGGGATGGGCACCGGGGAGCTGTTTTTT.

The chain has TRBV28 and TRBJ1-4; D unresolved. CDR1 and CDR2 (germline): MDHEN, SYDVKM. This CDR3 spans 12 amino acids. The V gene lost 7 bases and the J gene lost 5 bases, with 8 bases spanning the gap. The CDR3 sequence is CASKRRNEKLFF. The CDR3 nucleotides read TGTGCCAGCAAGAGGCGGAATGAAAAACTGTTTTTT.

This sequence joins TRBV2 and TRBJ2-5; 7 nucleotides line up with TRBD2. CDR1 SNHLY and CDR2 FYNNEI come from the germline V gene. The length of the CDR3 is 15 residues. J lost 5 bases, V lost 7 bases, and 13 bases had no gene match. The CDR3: CASKDGGSLGETQYF. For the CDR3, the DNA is TGTGCCAGCAAGGACGGGGGGAGCCTTGGGGAGACCCAGTACTTC.

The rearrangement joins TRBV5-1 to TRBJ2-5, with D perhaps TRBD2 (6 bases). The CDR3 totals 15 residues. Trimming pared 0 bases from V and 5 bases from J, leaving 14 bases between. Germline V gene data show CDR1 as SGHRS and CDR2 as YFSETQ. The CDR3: CASSLALRDSETQYF. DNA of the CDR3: TGCGCCAGCAGCTTGGCCCTCCGGGACTCGGAGACCCAGTACTTC.

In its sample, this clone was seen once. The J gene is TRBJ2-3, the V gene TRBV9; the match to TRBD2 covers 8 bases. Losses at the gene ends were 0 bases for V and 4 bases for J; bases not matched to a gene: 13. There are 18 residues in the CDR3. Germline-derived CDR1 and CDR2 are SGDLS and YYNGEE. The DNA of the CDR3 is TGTGCCAGCAGCGTAGCAACTAGCGGACGACAGAGGGCAGATACGCAGTATTTT. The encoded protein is CASSVATSGRQRADTQYF.

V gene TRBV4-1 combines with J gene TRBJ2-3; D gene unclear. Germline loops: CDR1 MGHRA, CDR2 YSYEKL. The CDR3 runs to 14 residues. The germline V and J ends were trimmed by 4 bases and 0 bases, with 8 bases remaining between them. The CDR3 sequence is CASSLLQSTDTQYF. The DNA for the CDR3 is TGCGCCAGCAGCCTTTTGCAGAGCACAGATACGCAGTATTTT.

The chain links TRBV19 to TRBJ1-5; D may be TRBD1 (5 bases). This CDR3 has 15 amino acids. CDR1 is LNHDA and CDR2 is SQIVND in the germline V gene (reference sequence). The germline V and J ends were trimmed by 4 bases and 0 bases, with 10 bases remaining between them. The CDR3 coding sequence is TGTGCCAGTAGTAGACAGAAATATAGCAATCAGCCCCAGCATTTT. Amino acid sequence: CASSRQKYSNQPQHF.

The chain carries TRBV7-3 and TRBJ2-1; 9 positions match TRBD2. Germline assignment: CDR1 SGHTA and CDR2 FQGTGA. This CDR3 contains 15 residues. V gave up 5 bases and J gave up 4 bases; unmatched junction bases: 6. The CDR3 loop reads CASSRVAGGYNEQFF. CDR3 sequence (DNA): TGTGCCAGCAGCCGGGTGGCGGGAGGGTACAATGAGCAGTTCTTC.

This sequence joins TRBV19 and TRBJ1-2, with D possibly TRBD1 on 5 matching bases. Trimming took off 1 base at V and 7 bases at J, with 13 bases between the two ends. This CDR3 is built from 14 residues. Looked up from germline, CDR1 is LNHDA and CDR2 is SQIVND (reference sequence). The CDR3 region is CASSIGRGAIGYTF. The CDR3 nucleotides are TGTGCCAGTAGTATAGGGAGAGGGGCTATTGGCTACACCTTC.

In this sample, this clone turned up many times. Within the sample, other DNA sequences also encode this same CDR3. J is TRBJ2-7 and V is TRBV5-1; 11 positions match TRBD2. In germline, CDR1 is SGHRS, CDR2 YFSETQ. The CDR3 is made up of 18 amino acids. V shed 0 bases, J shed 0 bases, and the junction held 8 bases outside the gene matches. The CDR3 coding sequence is TGCGCCAGCAGCTTGGAGACTAGCGGGGCCCGAAGCTCCTACGAGCAGTACTTC. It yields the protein CASSLETSGARSSYEQYF.

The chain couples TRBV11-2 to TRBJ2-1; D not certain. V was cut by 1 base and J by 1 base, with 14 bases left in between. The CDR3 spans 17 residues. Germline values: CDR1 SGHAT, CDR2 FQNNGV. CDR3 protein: CASSLGDSARSYNEQFF. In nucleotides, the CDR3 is TGTGCCAGCAGCTTAGGAGACTCCGCTAGGTCCTACAATGAGCAGTTCTTC.

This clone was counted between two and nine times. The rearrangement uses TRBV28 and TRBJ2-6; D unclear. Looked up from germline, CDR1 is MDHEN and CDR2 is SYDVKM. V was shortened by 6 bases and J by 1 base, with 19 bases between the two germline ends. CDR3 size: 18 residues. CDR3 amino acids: CASSHTTGRSSGANVLTF. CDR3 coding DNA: TGTGCCAGCAGCCATACCACGGGCAGAAGTTCTGGGGCCAACGTCCTGACTTTC.

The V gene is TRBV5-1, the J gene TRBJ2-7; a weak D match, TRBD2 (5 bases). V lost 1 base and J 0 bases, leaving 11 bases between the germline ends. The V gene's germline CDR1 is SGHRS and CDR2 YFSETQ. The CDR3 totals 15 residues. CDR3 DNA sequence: TGCGCCAGCAGCTTGCAGCGGCCTATCTCCTACGAGCAGTACTTC. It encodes CASSLQRPISYEQYF.

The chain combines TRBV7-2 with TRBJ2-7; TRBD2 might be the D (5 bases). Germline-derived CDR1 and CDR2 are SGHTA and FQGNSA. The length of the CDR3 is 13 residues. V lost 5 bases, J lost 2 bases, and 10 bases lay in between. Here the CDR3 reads CASSPSGAYEQYF. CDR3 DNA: TGTGCCAGCAGCCCGAGCGGTGCCTACGAGCAGTACTTC.

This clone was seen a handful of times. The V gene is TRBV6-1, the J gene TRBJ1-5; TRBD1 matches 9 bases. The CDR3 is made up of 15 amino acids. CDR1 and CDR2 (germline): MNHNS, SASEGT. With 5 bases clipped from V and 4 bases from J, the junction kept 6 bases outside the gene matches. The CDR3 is CASSWTGAQNQPQHF. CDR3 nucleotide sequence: TGTGCCAGCAGTTGGACAGGGGCGCAGAATCAGCCCCAGCATTTT.

The CDR3 sequence is CASSSPTGIDEQFF. The CDR3 region has the DNA TGTGCCAGCAGCTCGCCGACAGGGATTGATGAGCAGTTCTTC. The V call is TRBV7-2, the J call TRBJ2-1; 7 bases are shared with TRBD1. Losses at the gene ends were 4 bases for V and 8 bases for J; bases not matched to a gene: 8. This CDR3 contains 14 residues. CDR1 is SGHTA, CDR2 FQGNSA, per germline. Complete variable domain (other parts from reference TRBV7-2 and TRBJ2-1): GAGVSQSPSNKVTEKGKDVELRCDPISGHTALYWYRQSLGQGLEFLIYFQGNSAPDKSGLPSDRFSAERTGGSVSTLTIQRTQQEDSAVYLCASSSPTGIDEQFFGPGTRLTVL.

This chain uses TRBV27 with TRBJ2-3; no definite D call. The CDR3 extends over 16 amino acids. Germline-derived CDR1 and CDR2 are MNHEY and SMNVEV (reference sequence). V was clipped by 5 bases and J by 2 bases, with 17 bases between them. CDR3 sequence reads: CASSHGSRGNTDTQYF. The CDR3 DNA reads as TGTGCCAGCAGTCACGGTTCACGAGGTAACACAGATACGCAGTATTTT.

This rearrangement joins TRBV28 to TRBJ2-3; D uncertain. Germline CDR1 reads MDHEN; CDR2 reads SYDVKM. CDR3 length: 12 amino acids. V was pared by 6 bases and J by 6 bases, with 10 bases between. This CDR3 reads CASRLVGDTQYF. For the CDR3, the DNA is TGTGCCAGCAGGCTCGTTGGGGATACGCAGTATTTT.

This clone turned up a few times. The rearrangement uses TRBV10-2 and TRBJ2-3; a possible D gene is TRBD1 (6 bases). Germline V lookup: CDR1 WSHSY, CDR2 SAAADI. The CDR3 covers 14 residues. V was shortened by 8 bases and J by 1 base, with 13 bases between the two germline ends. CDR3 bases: TGCGCCAGCTCAGCGGACAGACGCACAGATACGCAGTATTTT. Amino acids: CASSADRRTDTQYF.

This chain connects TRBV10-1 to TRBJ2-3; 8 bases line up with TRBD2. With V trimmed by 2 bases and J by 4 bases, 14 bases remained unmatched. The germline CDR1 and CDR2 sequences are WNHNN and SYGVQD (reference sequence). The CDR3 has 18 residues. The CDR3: CASSELIGSGSEPDTQYF. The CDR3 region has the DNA TGCGCCAGCAGTGAGCTTATAGGCAGCGGGAGTGAGCCAGATACGCAGTATTTT.

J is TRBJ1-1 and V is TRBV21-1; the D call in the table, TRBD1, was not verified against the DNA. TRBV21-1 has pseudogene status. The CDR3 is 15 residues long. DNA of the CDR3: TGTGCCAGCAGCTTTCGGGACAGGGGAAACACTGAAGCTTTCTTT. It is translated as CASSFRDRGNTEAFF.

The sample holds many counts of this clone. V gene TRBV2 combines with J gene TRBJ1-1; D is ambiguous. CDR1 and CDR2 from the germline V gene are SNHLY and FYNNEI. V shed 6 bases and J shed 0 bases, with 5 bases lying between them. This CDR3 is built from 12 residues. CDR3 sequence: CASRRVNTEAFF. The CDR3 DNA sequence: TGTGCCAGCAGGAGGGTGAACACTGAAGCTTTCTTT.

CDR3 sequence: CASSPPGQRYEQYF. The CDR3 DNA reads as TGCGCCAGCAGCCCGCCGGGACAGCGGTACGAGCAGTACTTC. V is TRBV5-1 and J is TRBJ2-7; TRBD1 aligns across 7 bases. The germline V gene has CDR1 SGHRS and CDR2 YFSETQ. There are 14 residues in the CDR3. V shed 4 bases and J 4 bases; nucleotides not matched to a gene: 8.

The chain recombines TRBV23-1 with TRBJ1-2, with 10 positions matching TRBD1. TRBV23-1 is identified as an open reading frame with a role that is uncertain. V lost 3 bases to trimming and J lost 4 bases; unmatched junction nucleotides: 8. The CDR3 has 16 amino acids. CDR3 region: CASSQWTGGLSYGYTF. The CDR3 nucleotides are TGCGCCAGCAGTCAGTGGACAGGGGGTCTGAGCTATGGCTACACCTTC.